This TCR beta chain emerged from a study of blood T cell repertoires in COVID-19. Trimming cost V 5 bases and J 9 bases, with 23 bases left between them. The CDR3 spans 16 residues. Germline CDR1 is SGHTA and CDR2 is FQGNSA. Sequenced by immunoSEQ multiplex PCR; TCRdb stores in-frame clones only, minus some. The table lists about 350,000 clones, over 85% of them singletons. This clone occurred once. The V and J genes are TRBV7-2 and TRBJ1-3; D perhaps matches TRBD1 (6 bases). This receptor was taken from a woman aged 60-70 years with COVID-19, enrolled during active disease. Sequencing was carried out using peripheral blood. The CDR3 DNA sequence: TGTGCCAGCAGCCCACCCCCGGGGGGCCGGGCGGGCACCATATATTTT. Translating it yields CASSPPPGGRAGTIYF.